This T cell receptor beta chain was found in a study of blood T cell repertoires in COVID-19. Study details: Samples of COVID-19 (acute and convalescent) were obtained from the United States, Italy and Spain. T cells, B-cell-depleted T cells, or PBMCs provided the cDNA or gDNA that served as material.

As originally analysed: It was from reference gene primer amplification that nucleated cell counts were estimated. Profiled with immunoSEQ multiplex PCR; TCRdb holds only in-frame clones, not every one. V and J calls and clone size are given by that table; D and trimming were obtained from the DNA. The sample carries around 57,000 clones, around four fifths recorded once. Per the germline V gene, CDR1 is LGHDT and CDR2 is YNNKEL (reference sequence). The J segment lost 4 bases and the V segment lost 2 bases, leaving 7 bases of the junction unmatched. The CDR3 contains 15 residues. This sequence joins TRBV3-1 (or the pseudogene TRBV3-2) and TRBJ1-2; TRBD1 agrees at 7 bases. This clonotype originated in a woman aged 70 to 79 with acute or convalescent COVID-19. The sample comprised peripheral blood. The CDR3 region has the DNA TGTGCCAGCAGCCAACTGACAGGGATGGGCTATGGCTACACCTTC. The encoded protein is CASSQLTGMGYGYTF.